This T cell receptor (beta chain) was captured in a study of T cell clusters in autoimmune cytopenias. TRB was amplified from about 270 ng of peripheral blood genomic DNA per sample. General observations from the study: TRB repertoire shifts in secondary cytopenia and chronic lymphocytic leukemia mostly reflected lymphoma, not autoimmunity. Primary autoimmune cytopenia patients seemingly lacked the physiological T cell clusters found in healthy donors.

In germline, CDR1 is LNHNV, CDR2 YYDKDF (reference sequence). This CDR3 has 19 residues. Multiplex touch-down PCR amplified TRB using TRB-A and TRB-B pools in one tube. TCRdb re-called the multiplex PCR reads and gives one entry per CDR3 protein, without DNA. Its listing shows 7,000 or so distinct CDR3 sequences. Concerning this clonotype: What it binds is not known.

These records were also assigned to another study, of T cell repertoires in aging, cancer and after chemotherapy. That source adds: Compared with age-matched healthy donors, untreated hematological or solid cancer patients showed higher blood TCR clonality.

Sequenced: peripheral blood. The TCR comes from a human donor in good health. The rearrangement links TRBV15 to TRBJ1-2; TCRdb lists TRBD1, though no DNA is available to test this call. CDR3 protein: CATSRDPHPLRTGADGYTF.